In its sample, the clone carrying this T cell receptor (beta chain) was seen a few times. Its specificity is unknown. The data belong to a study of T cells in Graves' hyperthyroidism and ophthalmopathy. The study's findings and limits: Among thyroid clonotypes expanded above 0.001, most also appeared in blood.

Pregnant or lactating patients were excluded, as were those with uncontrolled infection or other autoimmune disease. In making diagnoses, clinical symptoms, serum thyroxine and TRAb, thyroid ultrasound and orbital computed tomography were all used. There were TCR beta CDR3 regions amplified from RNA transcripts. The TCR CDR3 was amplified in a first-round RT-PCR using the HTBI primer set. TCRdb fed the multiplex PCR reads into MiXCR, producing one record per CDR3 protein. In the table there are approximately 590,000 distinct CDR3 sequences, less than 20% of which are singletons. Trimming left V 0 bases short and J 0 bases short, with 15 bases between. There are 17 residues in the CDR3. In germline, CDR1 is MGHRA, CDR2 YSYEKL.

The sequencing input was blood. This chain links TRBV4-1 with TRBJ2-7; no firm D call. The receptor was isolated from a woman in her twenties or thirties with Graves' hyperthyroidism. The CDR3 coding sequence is TGCGCCAGCAGCCAAGATTTCCCTACCTTCCGCTCCTACGAGCAGTACTTC. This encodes CASSQDFPTFRSYEQYF.